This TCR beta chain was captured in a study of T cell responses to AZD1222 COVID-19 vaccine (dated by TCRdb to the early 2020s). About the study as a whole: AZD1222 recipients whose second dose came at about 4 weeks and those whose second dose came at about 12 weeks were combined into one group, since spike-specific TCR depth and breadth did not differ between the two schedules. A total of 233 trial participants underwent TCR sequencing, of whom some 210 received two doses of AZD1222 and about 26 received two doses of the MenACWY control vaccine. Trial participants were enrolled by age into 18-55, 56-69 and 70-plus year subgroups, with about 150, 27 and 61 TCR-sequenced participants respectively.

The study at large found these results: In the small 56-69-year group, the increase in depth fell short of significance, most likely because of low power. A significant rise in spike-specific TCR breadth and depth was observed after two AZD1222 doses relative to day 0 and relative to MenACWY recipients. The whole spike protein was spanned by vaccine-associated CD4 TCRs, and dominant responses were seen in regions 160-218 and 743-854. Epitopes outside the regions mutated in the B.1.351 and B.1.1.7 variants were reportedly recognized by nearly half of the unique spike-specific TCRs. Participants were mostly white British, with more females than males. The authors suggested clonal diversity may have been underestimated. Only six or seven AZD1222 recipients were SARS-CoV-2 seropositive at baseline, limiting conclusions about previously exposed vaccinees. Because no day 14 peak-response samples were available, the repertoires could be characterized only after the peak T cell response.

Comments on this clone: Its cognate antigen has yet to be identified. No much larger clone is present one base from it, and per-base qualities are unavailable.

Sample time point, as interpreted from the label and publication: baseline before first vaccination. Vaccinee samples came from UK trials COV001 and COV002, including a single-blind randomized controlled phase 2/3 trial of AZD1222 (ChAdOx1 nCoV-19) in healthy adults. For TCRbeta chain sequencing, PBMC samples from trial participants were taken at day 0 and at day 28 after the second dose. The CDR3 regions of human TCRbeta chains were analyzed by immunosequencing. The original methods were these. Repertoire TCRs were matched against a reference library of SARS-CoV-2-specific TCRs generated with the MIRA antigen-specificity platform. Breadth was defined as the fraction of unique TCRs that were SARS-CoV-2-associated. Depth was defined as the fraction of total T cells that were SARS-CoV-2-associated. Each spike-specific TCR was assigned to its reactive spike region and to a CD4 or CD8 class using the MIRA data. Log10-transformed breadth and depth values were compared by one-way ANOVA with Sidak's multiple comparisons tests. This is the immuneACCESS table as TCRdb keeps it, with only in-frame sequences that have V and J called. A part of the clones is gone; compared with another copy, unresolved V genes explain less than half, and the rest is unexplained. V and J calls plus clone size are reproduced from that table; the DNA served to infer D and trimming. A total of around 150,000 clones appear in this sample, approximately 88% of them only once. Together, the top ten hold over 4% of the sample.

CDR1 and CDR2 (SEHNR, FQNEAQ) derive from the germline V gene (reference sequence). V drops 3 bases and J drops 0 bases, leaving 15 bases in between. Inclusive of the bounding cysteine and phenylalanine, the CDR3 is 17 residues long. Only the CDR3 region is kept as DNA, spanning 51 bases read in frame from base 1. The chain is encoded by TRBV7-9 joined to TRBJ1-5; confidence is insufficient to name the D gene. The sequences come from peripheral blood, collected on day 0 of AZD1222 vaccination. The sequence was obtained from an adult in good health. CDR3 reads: CASSFDRTGHSNQPQHF. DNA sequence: TGTGCCAGCAGCTTCGATCGAACGGGCCATAGCAATCAGCCCCAGCATTTT.